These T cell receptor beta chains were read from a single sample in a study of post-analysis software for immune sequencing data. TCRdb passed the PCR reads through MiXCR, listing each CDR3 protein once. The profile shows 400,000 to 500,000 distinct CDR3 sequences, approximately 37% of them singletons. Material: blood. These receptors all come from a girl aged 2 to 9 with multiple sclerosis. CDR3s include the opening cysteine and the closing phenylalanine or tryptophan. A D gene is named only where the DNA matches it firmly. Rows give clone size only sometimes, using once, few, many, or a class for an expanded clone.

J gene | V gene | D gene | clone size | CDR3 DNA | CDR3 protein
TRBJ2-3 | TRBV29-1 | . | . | TGCAGCGTTGAAGAGGGTTGGGCAGATACGCAGTATTTT | CSVEEGWADTQYF
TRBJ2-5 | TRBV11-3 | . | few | TGTGCCAGCAGCTTAGTTCCGAGACAAGAGACCCAGTACTTC | CASSLVPRQETQYF
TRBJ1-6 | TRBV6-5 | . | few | TGTGCCAGCAGTTACTCTGGGCTTCCGGGGACTAATTCACCCCTCCACTTT | CASSYSGLPGTNSPLHF
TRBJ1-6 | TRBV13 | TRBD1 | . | TGTGCCAGCAGCTCCACGACAGGGGCTTCACCCCTCCACTTT | CASSSTTGASPLHF
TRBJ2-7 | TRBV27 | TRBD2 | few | TGTGCCAGCAGTTTATCGGGGACTAGCGGTTACGAGCAGTACTTC | CASSLSGTSGYEQYF
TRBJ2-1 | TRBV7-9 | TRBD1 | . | TGTGCCAGCAGCTTAGGGGACAGGGGGGCGGGCGAGCAGTTCTTC | CASSLGDRGAGEQFF
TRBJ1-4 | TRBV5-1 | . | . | TGCGCCAGCAGTTTGCAGGAGGGGAGAGGATTAAGTGAAAAACTGTTTTTT | CASSLQEGRGLSEKLFF
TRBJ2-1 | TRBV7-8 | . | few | TGTGCCAGCAGCCCGACTAGGGGCGGGCACAATGAGCAGTTCTTC | CASSPTRGGHNEQFF
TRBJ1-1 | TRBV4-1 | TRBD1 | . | TGCGCCAGCAGCCGCCGGGACAGGGCGAACACTGAAGCTTTCTTT | CASSRRDRANTEAFF
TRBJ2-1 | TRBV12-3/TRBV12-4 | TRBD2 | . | TGTGCCAGCAGTTTTGATAGCGGGACTTACAATGAGCAGTTCTTC | CASSFDSGTYNEQFF
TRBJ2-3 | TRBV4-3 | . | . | TGCGCCAGCAGCCAAGCCCTCCCACGAGGCACAGATACGCAGTATTTT | CASSQALPRGTDTQYF
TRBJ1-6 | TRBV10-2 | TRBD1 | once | TGCGCCAGCAAACGGACAGGGGACAATTCACCCCTCCACTTT | CASKRTGDNSPLHF
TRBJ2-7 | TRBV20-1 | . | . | TGCAGGGCTAGAGATTCCGACTACGAGCAGTACTTC | CRARDSDYEQYF
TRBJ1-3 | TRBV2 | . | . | TGTGCCAGCAGTGGTGGGGGGCCAGGAAACACCAGATATTTT | CASSGGGPGNTRYF
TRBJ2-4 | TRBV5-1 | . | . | TGCGCCAGCCGCCAGGGAGAGGCCAAAAACATTCAGTACTTC | CASRQGEAKNIQYF
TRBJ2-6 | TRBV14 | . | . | TGTGCCAGCAGCCAAGATACATGGGGGGCCCCCCTCTCTGGGGCCAACGTCCTGACTTTC | CASSQDTWGAPLSGANVLTF
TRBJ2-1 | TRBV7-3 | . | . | TGTGCCAGCAGGGTCAATAGGGACAATGAGCAGTTCTTC | CASRVNRDNEQFF
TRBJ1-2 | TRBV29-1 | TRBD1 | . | TGCAGCGTTGGAATAGGGGGCGACTATGGCTACACCTTC | CSVGIGGDYGYTF